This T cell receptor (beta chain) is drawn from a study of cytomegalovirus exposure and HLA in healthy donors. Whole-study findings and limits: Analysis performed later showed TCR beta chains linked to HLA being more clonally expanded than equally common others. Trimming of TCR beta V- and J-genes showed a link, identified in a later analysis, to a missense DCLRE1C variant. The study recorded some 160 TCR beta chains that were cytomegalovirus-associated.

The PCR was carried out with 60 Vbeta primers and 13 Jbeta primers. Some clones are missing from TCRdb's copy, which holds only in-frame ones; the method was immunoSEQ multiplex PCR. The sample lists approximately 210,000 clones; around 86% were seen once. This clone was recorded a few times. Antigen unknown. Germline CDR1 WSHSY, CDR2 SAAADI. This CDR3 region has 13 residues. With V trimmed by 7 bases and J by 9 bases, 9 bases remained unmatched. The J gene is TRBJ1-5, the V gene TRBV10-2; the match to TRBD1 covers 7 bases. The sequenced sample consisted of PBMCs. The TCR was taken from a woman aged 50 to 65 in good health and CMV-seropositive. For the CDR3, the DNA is TGCGCCAGCACTGAATCGGCAGGGGGGCCCCAGCATTTT. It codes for CASTESAGGPQHF.